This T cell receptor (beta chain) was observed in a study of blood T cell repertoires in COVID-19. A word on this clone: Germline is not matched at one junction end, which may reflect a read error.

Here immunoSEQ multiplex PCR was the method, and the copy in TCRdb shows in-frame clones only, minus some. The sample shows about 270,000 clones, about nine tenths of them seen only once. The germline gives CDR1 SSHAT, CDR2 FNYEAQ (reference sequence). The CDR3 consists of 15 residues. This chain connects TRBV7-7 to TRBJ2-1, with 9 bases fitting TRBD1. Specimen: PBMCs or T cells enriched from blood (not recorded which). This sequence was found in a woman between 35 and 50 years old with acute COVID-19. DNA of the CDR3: TGTGCTAGCAGCGCCGGGACAGGGCCCTACAATGAGCAGTTCTTC. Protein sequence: CASSAGTGPYNEQFF. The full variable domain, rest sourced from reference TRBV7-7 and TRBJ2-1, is GAGVSQSPRYKVTKRGQDVTLRCDPISSHATLYWYQQALGQGPEFLTYFNYEAQPDKSGLPSDRFSAERPEGSISTLTIQRTEQRDSAMYRCASSAGTGPYNEQFFGPGTRLTVL.